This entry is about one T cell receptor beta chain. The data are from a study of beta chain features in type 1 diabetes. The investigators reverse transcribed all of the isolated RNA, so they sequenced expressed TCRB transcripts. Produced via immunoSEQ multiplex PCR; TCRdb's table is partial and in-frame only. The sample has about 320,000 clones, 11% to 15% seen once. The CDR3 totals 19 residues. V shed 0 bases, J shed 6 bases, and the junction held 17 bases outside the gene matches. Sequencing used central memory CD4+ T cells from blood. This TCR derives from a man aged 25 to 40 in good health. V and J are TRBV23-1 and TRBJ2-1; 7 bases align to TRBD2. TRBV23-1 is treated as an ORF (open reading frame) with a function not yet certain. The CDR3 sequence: CASSQSGSREYSRGNEQFF. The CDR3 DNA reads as TGCGCCAGCAGTCAATCGGGGTCGCGGGAGTACTCCCGCGGCAATGAGCAGTTCTTC.